This T cell receptor (beta chain) was sequenced in a study of T cells in Graves' hyperthyroidism and ophthalmopathy. This clonotype was seen at least ten times. The germline gives CDR1 MNHEY, CDR2 SVGEGT. The CDR3 contains 15 residues. Deletions cut 8 bases from V and 8 bases from J, with 24 bases between. Amplification yielded TCR beta CDR3 regions, with RNA transcripts as the source. RT-PCR in the first round (using the HTBI primer set) targeted the TCR CDR3. TCRdb re-analysed the multiplex PCR reads in MiXCR, keeping a single row per CDR3 protein. The sample consists of roughly 500,000 distinct CDR3 sequences, about 16% of them appearing once.

The rearrangement links TRBV6-2 or TRBV6-3 to TRBJ1-2; D remains unclear. This TCR was recovered from a woman aged 30 to 39 with Graves' ophthalmopathy. Material: blood. The CDR3 spells CASGTTGRPEYGYTF. The CDR3 DNA reads as TGTGCCAGCGGTACGACGGGCCGACCCGAGTACGGCTACACCTTC.